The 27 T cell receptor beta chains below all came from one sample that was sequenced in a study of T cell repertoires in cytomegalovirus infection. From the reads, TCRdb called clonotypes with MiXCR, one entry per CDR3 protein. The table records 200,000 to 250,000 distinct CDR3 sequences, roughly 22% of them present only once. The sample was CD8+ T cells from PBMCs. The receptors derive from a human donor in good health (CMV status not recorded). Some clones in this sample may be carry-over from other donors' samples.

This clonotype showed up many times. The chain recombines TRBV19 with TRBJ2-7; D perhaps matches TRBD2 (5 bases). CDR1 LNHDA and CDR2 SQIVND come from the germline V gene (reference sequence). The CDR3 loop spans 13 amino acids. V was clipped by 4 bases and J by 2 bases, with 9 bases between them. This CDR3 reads CASSKRPTYEQYF. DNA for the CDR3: TGTGCCAGTAGTAAGCGGCCCACCTACGAGCAGTACTTC.

CDR3 in DNA: TGTGCCAGCAGCGAAGGGACAGGCCAAGAGACCCAGTACTTC. Residues: CASSEGTGQETQYF. The genes are TRBV7-9 and TRBJ2-5; 8 bases map to TRBD1. V dropped 5 bases and J dropped 1; count of bases not matched to a gene: 3. The germline V gene encodes CDR1 SEHNR and CDR2 FQNEAQ (reference sequence). The CDR3 is 14 amino acids.

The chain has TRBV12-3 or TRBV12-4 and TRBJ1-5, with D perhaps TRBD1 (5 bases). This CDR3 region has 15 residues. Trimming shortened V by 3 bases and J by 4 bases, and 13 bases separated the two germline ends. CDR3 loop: CASSFEGIRNQPQHF. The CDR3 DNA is TGTGCCAGCAGTTTCGAGGGGATTCGGAATCAGCCCCAGCATTTT.

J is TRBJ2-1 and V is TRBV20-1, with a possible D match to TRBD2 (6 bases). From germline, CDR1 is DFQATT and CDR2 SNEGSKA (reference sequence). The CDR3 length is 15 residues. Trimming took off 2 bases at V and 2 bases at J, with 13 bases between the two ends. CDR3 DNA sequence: TGCAGTGCTAGACGACAGCGGGCGACCTACAATGAGCAGTTCTTC. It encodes CSARRQRATYNEQFF.

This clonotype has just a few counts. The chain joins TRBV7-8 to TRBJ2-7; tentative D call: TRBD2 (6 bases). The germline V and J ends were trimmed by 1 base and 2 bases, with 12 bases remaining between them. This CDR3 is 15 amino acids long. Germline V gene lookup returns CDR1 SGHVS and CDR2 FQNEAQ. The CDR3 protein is CASSLGGGGTYEQYF. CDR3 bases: TGTGCCAGCAGCTTAGGGGGAGGAGGGACCTACGAGCAGTACTTC. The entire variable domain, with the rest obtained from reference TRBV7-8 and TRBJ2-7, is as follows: GAGVSQSPRYKVAKRGQDVALRCDPISGHVSLFWYQQALGQGPEFLTYFQNEAQLDKSGLPSDRFFAERPEGSVSTLKIQRTQQEDSAVYLCASSLGGGGTYEQYFGPGTRLTVT.

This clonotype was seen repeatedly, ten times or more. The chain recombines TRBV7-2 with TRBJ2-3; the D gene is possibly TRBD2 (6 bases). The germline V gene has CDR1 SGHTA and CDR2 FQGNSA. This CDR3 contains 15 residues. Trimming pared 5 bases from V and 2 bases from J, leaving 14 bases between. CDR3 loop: CASSTRGGVTDTQYF. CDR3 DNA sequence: TGTGCCAGCAGCACCCGCGGAGGGGTCACAGATACGCAGTATTTT. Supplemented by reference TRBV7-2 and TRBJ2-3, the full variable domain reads GAGVSQSPSNKVTEKGKDVELRCDPISGHTALYWYRQSLGQGLEFLIYFQGNSAPDKSGLPSDRFSAERTGGSVSTLTIQRTQQEDSAVYLCASSTRGGVTDTQYFGPGTRLTVL.

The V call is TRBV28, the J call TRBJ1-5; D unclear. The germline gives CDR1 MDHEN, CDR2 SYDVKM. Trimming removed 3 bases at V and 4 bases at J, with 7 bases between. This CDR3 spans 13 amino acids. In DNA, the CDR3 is TGTGCCAGCAGTTTCAACAGTAATCAGCCCCAGCATTTT. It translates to CASSFNSNQPQHF.

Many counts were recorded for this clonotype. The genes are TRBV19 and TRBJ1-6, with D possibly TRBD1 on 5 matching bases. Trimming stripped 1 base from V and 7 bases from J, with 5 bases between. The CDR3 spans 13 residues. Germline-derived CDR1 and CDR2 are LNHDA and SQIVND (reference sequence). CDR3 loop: CASSIGGNSPLHF. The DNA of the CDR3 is TGTGCCAGTAGTATAGGGGGCAATTCACCCCTCCACTTT. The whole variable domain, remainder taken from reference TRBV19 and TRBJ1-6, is DGGITQSPKYLFRKEGQNVTLSCEQNLNHDAMYWYRQDPGQGLRLIYYSQIVNDFQKGDIAEGYSVSREKKESFPLTVTSAQKNPTAFYLCASSIGGNSPLHFGNGTRLTVT.

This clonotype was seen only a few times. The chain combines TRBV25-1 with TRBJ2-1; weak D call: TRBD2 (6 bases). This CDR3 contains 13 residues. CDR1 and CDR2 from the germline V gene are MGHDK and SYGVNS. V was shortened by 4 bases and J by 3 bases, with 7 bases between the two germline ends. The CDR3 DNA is TGTGCCAGCAGTGTGACTAGCTACAATGAGCAGTTCTTC. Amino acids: CASSVTSYNEQFF.

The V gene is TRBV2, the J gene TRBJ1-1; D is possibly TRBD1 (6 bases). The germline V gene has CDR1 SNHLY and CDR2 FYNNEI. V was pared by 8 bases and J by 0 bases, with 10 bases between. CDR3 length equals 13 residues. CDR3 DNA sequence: TGTGCCAGCTTAGGGGGTATGAACACTGAAGCTTTCTTT. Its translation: CASLGGMNTEAFF.

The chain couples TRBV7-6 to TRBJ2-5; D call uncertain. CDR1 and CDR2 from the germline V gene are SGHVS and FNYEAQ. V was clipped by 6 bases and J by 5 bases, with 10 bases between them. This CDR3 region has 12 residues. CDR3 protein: CASRTPAETQYF. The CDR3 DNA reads TGTGCCAGCAGGACACCCGCGGAGACCCAGTACTTC.

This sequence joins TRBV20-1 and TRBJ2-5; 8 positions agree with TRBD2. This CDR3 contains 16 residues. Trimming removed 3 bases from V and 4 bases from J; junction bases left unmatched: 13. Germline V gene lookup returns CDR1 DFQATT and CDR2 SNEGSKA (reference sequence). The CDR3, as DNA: TGCAGTGCTAGCTTAGCGGGGAGCGAGGAGGGAGAGACCCAGTACTTC. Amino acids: CSASLAGSEEGETQYF.

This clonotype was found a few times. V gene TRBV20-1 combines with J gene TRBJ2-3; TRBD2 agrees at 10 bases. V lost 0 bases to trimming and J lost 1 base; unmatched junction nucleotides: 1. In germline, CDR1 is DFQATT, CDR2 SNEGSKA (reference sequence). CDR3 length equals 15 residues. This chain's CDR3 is CSARDGTSGTDTQYF. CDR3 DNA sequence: TGCAGTGCTAGAGATGGGACTAGCGGCACAGATACGCAGTATTTT.

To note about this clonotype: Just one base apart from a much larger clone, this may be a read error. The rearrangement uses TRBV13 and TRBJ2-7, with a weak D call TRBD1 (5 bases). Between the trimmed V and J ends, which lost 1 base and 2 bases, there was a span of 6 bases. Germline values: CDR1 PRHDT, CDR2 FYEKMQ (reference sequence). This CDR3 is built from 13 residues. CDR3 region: CASSLEQAYEQYF. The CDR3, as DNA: TGTGCCAGCAGCTTAGAACAGGCCTACGAGCAGTACTTC.

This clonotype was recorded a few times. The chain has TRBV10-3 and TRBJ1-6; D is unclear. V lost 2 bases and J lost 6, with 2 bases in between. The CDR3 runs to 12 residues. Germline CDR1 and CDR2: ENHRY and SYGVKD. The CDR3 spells CAISEGNSPLHF. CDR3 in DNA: TGTGCCATCAGTGAGGGTAATTCACCCCTCCACTTT.

The CDR3 protein is CASSLGWDIYTEAFF. The CDR3 DNA reads TGTGCCAGCAGCTTAGGTTGGGACATATATACTGAAGCTTTCTTT. The chain couples TRBV7-9 to TRBJ1-1; a weak D match, TRBD1 (6 bases). The CDR3 consists of 15 residues. The germline V gene encodes CDR1 SEHNR and CDR2 FQNEAQ (reference sequence). V was shortened by 1 base and J by 5 bases, with 14 bases between the two germline ends.

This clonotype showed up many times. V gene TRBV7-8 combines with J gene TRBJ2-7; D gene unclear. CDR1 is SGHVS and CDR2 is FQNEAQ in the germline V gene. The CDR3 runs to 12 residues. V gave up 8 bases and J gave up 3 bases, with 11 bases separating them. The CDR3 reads CASADVLYEQYF. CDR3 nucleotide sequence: TGTGCCAGCGCGGACGTCCTCTACGAGCAGTACTTC.

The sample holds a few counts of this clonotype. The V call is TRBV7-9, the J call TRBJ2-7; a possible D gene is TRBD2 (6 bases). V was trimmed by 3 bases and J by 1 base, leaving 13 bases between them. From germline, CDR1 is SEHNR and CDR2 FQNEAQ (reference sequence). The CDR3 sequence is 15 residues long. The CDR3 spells CASSLEGAPSYEQYF. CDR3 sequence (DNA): TGTGCCAGCAGCTTGGAGGGAGCCCCGTCCTACGAGCAGTACTTC.

The CDR3 reads CSARAFRVGGGNEQFF. As DNA, the CDR3 is TGCAGTGCTAGAGCCTTTCGCGTGGGGGGGGGCAATGAGCAGTTCTTC. This sequence joins TRBV20-1 and TRBJ2-1; 7 nucleotides align to TRBD2. V dropped 1 base and J dropped 6; count of bases not matched to a gene: 12. The germline gives CDR1 DFQATT, CDR2 SNEGSKA (reference sequence). There are 16 residues in the CDR3.

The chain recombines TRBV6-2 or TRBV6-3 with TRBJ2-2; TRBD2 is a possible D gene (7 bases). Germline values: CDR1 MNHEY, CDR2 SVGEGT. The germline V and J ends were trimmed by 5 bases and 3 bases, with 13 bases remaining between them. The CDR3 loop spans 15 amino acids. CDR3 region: CASSRGGAYTGELFF. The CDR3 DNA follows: TGTGCCAGCAGTCGAGGGGGGGCCTACACCGGGGAGCTGTTTTTT.

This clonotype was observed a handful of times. CDR3: CATSWGTYEQYF. For the CDR3, the DNA is TGTGCCACCAGCTGGGGCACCTACGAGCAGTACTTC. J is TRBJ2-7 and V is TRBV15; tentatively, D is TRBD1 (5 bases). Between the trimmed V and J ends, which lost 5 bases and 2 bases, there was a span of 7 bases. Germline CDR1 reads LNHNV; CDR2 reads YYDKDF (reference sequence). The length of the CDR3 is 12 residues.

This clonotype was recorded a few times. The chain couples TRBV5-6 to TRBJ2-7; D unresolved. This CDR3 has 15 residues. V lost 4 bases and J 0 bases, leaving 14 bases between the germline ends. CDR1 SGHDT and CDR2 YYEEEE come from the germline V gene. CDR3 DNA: TGTGCCAGCAGCCGAACGACTGACCCCTCCTACGAGCAGTACTTC. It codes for CASSRTTDPSYEQYF.

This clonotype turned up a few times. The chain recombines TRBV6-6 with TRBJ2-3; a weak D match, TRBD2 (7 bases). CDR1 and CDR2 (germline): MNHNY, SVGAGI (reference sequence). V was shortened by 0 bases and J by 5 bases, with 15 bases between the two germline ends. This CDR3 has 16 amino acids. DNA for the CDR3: TGTGCCAGCAGTTACTCCTTGGGGGGGGCGAAAGATACGCAGTATTTT. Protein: CASSYSLGGAKDTQYF.

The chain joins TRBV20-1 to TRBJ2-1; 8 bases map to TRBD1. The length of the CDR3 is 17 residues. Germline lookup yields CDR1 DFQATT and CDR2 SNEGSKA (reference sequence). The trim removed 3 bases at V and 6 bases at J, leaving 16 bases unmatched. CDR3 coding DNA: TGCAGTGCTAGGGACCACAGGGGGTACAATTTAGGCAATGAGCAGTTCTTC. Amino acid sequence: CSARDHRGYNLGNEQFF.

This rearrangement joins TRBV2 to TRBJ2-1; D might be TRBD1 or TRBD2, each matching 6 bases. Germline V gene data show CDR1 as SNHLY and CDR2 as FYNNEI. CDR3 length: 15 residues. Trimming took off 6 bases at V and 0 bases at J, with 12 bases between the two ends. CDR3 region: CASSPGAASYNEQFF. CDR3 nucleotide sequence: TGTGCCAGCAGCCCGGGGGCGGCCTCCTACAATGAGCAGTTCTTC.

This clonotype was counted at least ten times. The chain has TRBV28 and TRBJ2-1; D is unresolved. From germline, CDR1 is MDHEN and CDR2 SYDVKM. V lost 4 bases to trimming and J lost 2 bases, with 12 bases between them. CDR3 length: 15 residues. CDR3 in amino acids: CASSSRWQAYNEQFF. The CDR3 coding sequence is TGTGCCAGCAGTTCGAGATGGCAGGCCTACAATGAGCAGTTCTTC.

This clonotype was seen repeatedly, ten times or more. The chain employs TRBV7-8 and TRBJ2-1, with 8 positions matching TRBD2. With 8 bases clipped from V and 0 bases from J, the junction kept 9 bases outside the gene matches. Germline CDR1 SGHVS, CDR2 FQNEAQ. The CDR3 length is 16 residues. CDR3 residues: CASWSGGSFSYNEQFF. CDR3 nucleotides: TGTGCCAGCTGGAGCGGGGGATCTTTCTCCTACAATGAGCAGTTCTTC.